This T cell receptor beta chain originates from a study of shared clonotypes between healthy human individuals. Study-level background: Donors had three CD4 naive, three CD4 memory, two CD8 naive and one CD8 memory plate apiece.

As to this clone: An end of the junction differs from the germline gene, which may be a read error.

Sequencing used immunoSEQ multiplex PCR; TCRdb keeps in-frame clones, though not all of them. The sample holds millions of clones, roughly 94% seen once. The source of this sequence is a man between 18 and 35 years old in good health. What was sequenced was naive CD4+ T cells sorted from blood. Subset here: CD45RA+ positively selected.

DNA of the CDR3: TGCGCCAGCAGCCAGAGCGGGAGCCCCTACTTT. It encodes CASSQSGSPYF. The chain couples TRBV5-1 to TRBJ2-3, with TRBD2 matching over 8 bases. There are 11 residues in the CDR3. Germline loops: CDR1 SGHRS, CDR2 YFSETQ. Full variable domain (outside the CDR3, taken from reference TRBV5-1 and TRBJ2-3): KAGVTQTPRYLIKTRGQQVTLSCSPISGHRSVSWYQQTPGQGLQFLFEYFSETQRNKGNFPGRFSGRQFSNSRSEMNVSTLELGDSALYLCASSQSGSPYFGPGTRLTVL.